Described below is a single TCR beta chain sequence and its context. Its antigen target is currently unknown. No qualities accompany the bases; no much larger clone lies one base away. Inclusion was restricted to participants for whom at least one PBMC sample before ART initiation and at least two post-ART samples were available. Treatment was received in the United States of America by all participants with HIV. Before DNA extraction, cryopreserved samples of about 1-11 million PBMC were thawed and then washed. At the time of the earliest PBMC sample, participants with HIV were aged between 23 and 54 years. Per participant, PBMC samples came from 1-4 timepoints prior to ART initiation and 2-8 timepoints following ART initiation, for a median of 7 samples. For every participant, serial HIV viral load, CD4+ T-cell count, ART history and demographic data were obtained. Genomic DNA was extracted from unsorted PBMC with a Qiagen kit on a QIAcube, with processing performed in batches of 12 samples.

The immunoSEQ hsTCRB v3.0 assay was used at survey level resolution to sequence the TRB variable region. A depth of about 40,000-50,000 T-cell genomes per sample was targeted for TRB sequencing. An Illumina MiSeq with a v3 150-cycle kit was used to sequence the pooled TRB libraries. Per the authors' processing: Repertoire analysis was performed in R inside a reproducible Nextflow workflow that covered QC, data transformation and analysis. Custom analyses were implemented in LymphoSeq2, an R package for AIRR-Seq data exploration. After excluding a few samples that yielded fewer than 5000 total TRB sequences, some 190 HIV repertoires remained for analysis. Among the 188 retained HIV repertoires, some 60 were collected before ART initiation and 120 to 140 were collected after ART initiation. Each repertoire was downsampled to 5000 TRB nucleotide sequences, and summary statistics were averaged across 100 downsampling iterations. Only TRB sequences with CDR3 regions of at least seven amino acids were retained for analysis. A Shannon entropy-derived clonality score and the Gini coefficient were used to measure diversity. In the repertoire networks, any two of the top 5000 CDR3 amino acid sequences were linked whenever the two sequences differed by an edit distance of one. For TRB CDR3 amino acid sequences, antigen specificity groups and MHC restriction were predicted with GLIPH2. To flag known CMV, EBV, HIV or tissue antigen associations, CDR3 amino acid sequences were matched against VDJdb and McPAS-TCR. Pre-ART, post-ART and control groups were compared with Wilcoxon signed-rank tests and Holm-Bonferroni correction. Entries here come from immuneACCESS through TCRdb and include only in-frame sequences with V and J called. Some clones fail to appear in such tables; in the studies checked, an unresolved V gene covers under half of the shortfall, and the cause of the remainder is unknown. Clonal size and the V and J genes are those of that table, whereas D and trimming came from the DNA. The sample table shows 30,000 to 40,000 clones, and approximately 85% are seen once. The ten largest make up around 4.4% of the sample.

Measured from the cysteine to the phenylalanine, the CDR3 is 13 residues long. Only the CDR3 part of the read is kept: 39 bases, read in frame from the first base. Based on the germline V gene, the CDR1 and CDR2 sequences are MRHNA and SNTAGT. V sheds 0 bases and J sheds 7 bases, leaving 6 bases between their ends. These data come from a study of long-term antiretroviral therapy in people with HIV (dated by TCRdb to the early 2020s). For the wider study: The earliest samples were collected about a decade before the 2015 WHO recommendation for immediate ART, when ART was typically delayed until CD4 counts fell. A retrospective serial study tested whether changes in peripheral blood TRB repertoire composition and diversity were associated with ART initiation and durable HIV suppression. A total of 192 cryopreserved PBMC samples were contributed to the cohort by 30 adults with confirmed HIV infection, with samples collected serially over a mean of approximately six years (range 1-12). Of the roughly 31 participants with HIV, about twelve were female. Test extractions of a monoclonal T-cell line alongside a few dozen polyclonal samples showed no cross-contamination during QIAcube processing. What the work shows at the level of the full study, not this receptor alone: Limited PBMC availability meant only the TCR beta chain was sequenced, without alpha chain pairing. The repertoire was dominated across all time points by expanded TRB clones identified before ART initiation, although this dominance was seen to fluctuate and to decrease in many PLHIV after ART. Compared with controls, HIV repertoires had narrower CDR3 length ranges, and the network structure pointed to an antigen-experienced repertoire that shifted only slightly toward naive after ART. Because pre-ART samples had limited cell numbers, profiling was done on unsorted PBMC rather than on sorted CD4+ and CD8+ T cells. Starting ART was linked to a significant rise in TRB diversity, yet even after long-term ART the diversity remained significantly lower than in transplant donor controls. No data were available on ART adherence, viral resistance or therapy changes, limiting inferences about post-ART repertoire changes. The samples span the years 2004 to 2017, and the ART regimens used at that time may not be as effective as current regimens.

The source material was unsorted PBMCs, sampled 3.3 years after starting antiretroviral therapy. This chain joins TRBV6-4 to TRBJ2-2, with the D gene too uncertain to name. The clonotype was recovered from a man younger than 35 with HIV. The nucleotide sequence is TGTGCCAGCAGTGACTCTAGTCACGGGGAGCTGTTTTTT. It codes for CASSDSSHGELFF.